This TCR beta chain was captured in a study of blood T cells in healthy people across ages. Combining a sample-barcoded 5' primer with a J-beta primer mix, a second PCR ran for roughly 6 to 11 cycles. TCRdb used MiXCR to reprocess the 5' RACE reads, holding one entry per CDR3 protein. Seen here are approximately 800,000 distinct CDR3 sequences, just under 25% observed once, and the top ten hold more than 3%. V lost 5 bases to trimming and J lost 5 bases, with 9 bases between them. The germline CDR1 and CDR2 sequences are LNHDA and SQIVND (reference sequence). CDR3 length: 13 residues. A further study also used this sample, focusing on T cells of mothers and their children.

Sequencing used blood. The genes are TRBV19 and TRBJ2-2; D unclear. This TCR was sampled from a boy younger than 18 in good health. CDR3 in DNA: TGTGCCAGTAGTCTACTGCCTACCGGGGAGCTGTTTTTT. Its protein product is CASSLLPTGELFF.